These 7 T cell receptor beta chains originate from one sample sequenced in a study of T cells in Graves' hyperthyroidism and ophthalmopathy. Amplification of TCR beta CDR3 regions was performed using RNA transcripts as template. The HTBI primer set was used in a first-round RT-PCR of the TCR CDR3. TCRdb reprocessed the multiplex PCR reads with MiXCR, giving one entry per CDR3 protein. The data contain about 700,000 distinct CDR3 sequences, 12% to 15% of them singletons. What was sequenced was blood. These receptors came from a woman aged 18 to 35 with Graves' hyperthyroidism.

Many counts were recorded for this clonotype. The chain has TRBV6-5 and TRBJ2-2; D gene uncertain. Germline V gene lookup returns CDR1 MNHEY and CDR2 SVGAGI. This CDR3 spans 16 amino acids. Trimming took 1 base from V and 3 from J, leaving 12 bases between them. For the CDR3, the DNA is TGTGCCAGCAGTTACTGGTCTTCCTCTTACACCGGGGAGCTGTTTTTT. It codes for CASSYWSSSYTGELFF.

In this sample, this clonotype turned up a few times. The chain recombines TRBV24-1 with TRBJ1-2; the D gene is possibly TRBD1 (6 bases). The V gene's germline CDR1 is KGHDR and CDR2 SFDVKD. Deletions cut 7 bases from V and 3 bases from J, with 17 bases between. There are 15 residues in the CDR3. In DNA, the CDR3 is TGTGCCACCAGCCCGAACGGGGGGGGCTACTATGGCTACACCTTC. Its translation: CATSPNGGGYYGYTF.

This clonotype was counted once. Here the CDR3 reads CASSQERHLGEQYF. The DNA of the CDR3 is TGTGCCAGCAGCCAAGAACGGCACCTTGGGGAGCAGTACTTC. The chain has TRBV4-2 and TRBJ2-7; unclear D gene. The CDR3 is 14 amino acids. In germline, CDR1 is LGHNA, CDR2 YNFKEQ. Trimming shortened V by 0 bases and J by 7 bases, and 13 bases separated the two germline ends.

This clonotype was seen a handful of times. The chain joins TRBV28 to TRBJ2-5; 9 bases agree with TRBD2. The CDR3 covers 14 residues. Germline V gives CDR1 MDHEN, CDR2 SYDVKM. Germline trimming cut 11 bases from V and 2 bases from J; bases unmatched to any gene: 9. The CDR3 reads CAAGGAGGQETQYF. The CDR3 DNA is TGTGCCGCGGGAGGGGCGGGAGGGCAAGAGACCCAGTACTTC.

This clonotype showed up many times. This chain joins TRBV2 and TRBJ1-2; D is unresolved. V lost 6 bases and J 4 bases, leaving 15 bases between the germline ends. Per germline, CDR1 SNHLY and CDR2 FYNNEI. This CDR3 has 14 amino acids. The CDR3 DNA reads TGTGCCAGCAGCGTAAAGGAGTTCGGCTATGGCTACACCTTC. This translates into CASSVKEFGYGYTF.

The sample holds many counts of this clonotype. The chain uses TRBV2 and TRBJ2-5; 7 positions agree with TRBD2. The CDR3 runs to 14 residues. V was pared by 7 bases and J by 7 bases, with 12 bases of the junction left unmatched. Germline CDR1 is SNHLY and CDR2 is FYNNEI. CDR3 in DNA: TGTGCCAGCAAGAAGGGCGGGAGCTCGGGGACCCAGTACTTC. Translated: CASKKGGSSGTQYF. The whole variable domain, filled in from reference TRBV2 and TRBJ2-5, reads EPEVTQTPSHQVTQMGQEVILRCVPISNHLYFYWYRQILGQKVEFLVSFYNNEISEKSEIFDDQFSVERPDGSNFTLKIRSTKLEDSAMYFCASKKGGSSGTQYFGPGTRLLVL.

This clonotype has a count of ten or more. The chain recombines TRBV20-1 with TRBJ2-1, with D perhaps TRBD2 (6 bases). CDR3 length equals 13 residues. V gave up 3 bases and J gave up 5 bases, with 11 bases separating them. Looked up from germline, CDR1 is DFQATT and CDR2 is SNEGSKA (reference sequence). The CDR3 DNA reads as TGCAGTGCTAGCCGGGACTGGGACAATGAGCAGTTCTTC. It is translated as CSASRDWDNEQFF.